This is a list of T cell receptor beta chains from one sample in a study of T cell responses to AZD1222 COVID-19 vaccine. Data came from immunoSEQ multiplex PCR; TCRdb stores just in-frame clones and leaves some out. In the table there are 170,000 or so clones, about 86% of which are singletons. The sample in question was peripheral blood, obtained 28 days after the second AZD1222 dose. The receptor source for this set is an adult who received the AZD1222 COVID-19 vaccine. CDR3s include the opening cysteine and the closing phenylalanine or tryptophan. Fields, in order: clone size, J gene, V gene, D gene, CDR3 DNA, CDR3 protein. A D gene is named only where the DNA matches it firmly. Clone size is stated in some rows and not others, as once, few, many or a class when expanded.

>-|TRBJ2-1|TRBV5-1|-
TGCGCCAGCAGCTACACTCCTCGGGGGAGCTCCTACAATGAGCAGTTCTTC
CASSYTPRGSSYNEQFF
>-|TRBJ1-6|TRBV6-5|TRBD1
TGTGCCATTTTACAGGGGAGCTCCTATAATTCACCCCTCCACTTT
CAILQGSSYNSPLHF
>-|TRBJ2-7|TRBV5-1|-
TGCGCCAGCAGCTGGGGGCGCGGGGGCGACTACGAGCAGTACTTC
CASSWGRGGDYEQYF
>-|TRBJ1-2|TRBV9|-
TGTGCCAGCAGCGTAGGAAACTATGGCTACACCTTC
CASSVGNYGYTF
>few|TRBJ1-1|TRBV11-2|-
TGTGCCAGCAGCTTAGTGGAGGGAACTGAAGCTTTCTTT
CASSLVEGTEAFF
>-|TRBJ2-7|TRBV6-5|TRBD1
TGTGCCAGCAGCGGACAGGTACCCTACGAGCAGTACTTC
CASSGQVPYEQYF
>-|TRBJ1-1|TRBV3-1/TRBV3-2|-
TGTGCCAGCAGCCTAGAATGGGCCAACACTGAAGCTTTCTTT
CASSLEWANTEAFF
>-|TRBJ2-4|TRBV19|-
TGTGCCAGTAGTGTTAGAGTAGCCAAAAACATTCAGTACTTC
CASSVRVAKNIQYF
>once|TRBJ2-7|TRBV5-4|-
TGTGCCAGCAGCCGAGCCACAGGGCCCTCCTACGAGCAGTACTTC
CASSRATGPSYEQYF
>-|TRBJ1-1|TRBV6-5|-
TGTGCCAGCAGTTATGGGGGGGGGTTTGGGAGCACTGAAGCTTTCTTT
CASSYGGGFGSTEAFF
>once|TRBJ2-7|TRBV3-1/TRBV3-2|-
TGTGCCAGCAGCCGAGAACAGCTCTACGAGCAGTACTTC
CASSREQLYEQYF
>-|TRBJ2-7|TRBV5-1|-
TGCGCCAGCAGTGACGGTTATCTCTCCTACGAGCAGTACTTC
CASSDGYLSYEQYF
>-|TRBJ2-7|TRBV4-1|TRBD1
TGCGCCAGCAGCCAACAGAGGGACAGCTACGAGCAGTACTTC
CASSQQRDSYEQYF
>-|TRBJ2-3|TRBV6-1|-
TGTGCCAGCAGTGAAAAACCTCGAACAGGACGGACAGATACGCAGTATTTT
CASSEKPRTGRTDTQYF
>-|TRBJ2-7|TRBV5-1|-
TGCGCCAGCAGCTTGAGTACGGGTACCGGGGAGCAGTACTTC
CASSLSTGTGEQYF
>-|TRBJ2-5|TRBV29-1|TRBD1
TGCAGCGTGCTGACCGGGACAGGGGGGGTCCAGTACTTC
CSVLTGTGGVQYF
>-|TRBJ2-2|TRBV7-3|-
TGTGCCAGCAGTCCGACAGGGGAGGGCACCGGGGAGCTGTTTTTT
CASSPTGEGTGELFF
>few|TRBJ2-7|TRBV30|-
TGTGCCTGGAAGAAGGGTACCTACGAGCAGTACTTC
CAWKKGTYEQYF
>once|TRBJ1-1|TRBV10-2|-
TGCGCCAGCAGTCAGGGAATGAACACTGAAGCTTTCTTT
CASSQGMNTEAFF
>-|TRBJ1-1|TRBV5-5|TRBD1
TGTGCCAGCAGCTGGGGACAGGGGGCCGGGAACACTGAAGCTTTCTTT
CASSWGQGAGNTEAFF
>few|TRBJ1-5|TRBV7-9|TRBD1
TGTGCCAGCCCCCCAACAGGGGTGAATCAGCCCCAGCATTTT
CASPPTGVNQPQHF
>-|TRBJ1-1|TRBV28|-
TGTGCCAGCAGTTCAACAGGAGAAGCTTTCTTT
CASSSTGEAFF
>-|TRBJ2-1|TRBV7-2|-
TGTGCCAGCAGCCCCCAGGGGGGATCAACCTACAATGAGCAGTTCTTC
CASSPQGGSTYNEQFF
>-|TRBJ2-1|TRBV24-1|TRBD1
TGTGCCACCAGTGATCGACAGGGTACGTTCTACAATGAGCAGTTCTTC
CATSDRQGTFYNEQFF
>-|TRBJ1-6|TRBV28|-
TGTGCCAGCAGTACCCCTGGGAGGGGTAAGAATTCACCCCTCCACTTT
CASSTPGRGKNSPLHF
>-|TRBJ1-5|TRBV19|-
TGTGCCAGTAGTTGGGTAGATCAGCCCCAGCATTTT
CASSWVDQPQHF
>-|TRBJ2-2|TRBV2|-
TGTGCCAGCAGTGAAAGACAGTGGAACACCGGGGAGCTGTTTTTT
CASSERQWNTGELFF